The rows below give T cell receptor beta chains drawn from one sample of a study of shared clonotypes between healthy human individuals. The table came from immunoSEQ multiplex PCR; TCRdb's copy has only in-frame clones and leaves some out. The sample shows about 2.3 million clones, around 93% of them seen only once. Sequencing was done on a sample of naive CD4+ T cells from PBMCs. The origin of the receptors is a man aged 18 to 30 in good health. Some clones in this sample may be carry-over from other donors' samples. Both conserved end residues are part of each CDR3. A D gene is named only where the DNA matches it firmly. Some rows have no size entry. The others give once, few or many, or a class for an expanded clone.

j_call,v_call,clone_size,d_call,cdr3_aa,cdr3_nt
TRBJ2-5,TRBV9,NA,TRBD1,CASSVGWTGYQETQYF,TGTGCCAGCAGCGTAGGTTGGACAGGGTACCAAGAGACCCAGTACTTC
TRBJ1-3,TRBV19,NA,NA,CASSIREGNTIYF,TGTGCCAGTAGTATTCGGGAAGGAAACACCATATATTTT
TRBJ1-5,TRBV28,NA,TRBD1,CASSLRTGHQPQHF,TGTGCCAGCAGTTTAAGGACAGGGCATCAGCCCCAGCATTTT
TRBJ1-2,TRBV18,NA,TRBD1,CASSLGQGYGYTF,TGTGCCAGCTCCTTGGGACAGGGCTATGGCTACACCTTC
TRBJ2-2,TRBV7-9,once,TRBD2,CASSAGGTFNTGELFF,TGTGCCAGCAGCGCCGGGGGGACCTTTAACACCGGGGAGCTGTTTTTT
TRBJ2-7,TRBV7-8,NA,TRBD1,CASSPNPPGTGGHEQYF,TGTGCCAGCAGCCCAAATCCCCCCGGGACAGGGGGCCACGAGCAGTACTTC
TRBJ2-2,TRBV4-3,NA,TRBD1,CASSARTGDTGELFF,TGCGCCAGCAGCGCCAGGACAGGGGACACCGGGGAGCTGTTTTTT
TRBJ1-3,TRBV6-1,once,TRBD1,CASSEGFGTAGPGNTIYF,TGTGCCAGCAGTGAAGGCTTCGGGACAGCGGGGCCTGGAAACACCATATATTTT
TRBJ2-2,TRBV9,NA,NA,CASSVRVTGELFF,TGTGCCAGCAGCGTGAGGGTCACCGGGGAGCTGTTTTTT
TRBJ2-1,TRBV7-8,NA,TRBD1,CASSFGQGVANEQFF,TGTGCCAGCAGCTTTGGTCAGGGGGTAGCCAATGAGCAGTTCTTC
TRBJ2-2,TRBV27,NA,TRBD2,CASSLKLAGVHTGELFF,TGTGCCAGCAGTTTAAAACTAGCGGGAGTGCACACCGGGGAGCTGTTTTTT
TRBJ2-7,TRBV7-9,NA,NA,CASSLGQRISYEQYF,TGTGCCAGCAGCTTAGGGCAGAGGATCTCCTACGAGCAGTACTTC
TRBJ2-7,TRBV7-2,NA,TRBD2,CASSLVPAGGGEQYF,TGTGCCAGCAGCTTAGTCCCAGCGGGAGGCGGCGAGCAGTACTTC
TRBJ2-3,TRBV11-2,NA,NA,CASSLMDLSTDTQYF,TGTGCCAGCAGCTTGATGGATCTCAGCACAGATACGCAGTATTTT
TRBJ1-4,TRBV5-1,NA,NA,CASSLAGRGGEKLFF,TGCGCCAGCAGCTTGGCGGGCAGGGGAGGGGAAAAACTGTTTTTT
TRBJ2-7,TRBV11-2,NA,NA,CASSFTGLADSYEQYF,TGTGCCAGCAGCTTCACGGGATTAGCTGACTCCTACGAGCAGTACTTC
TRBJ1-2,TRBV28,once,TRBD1,CASTLTGTVYGYTF,TGTGCCAGCACCCTTACCGGGACAGTCTATGGCTACACCTTC
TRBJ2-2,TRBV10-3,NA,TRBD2,CAISELAGNTGELFF,TGTGCCATCAGTGAGTTAGCGGGGAACACCGGGGAGCTGTTTTTT
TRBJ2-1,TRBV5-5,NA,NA,CASSLRAIYEQFF,TGTGCCAGCAGCTTGAGGGCGATCTATGAGCAGTTCTTC
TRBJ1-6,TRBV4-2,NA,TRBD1,CASSQDPGTASSYNSPLHF,TGTGCCAGCAGCCAAGATCCCGGGACAGCGAGCTCCTATAATTCACCCCTCCACTTT
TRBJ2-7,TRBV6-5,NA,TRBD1,CASRGQSYEQYF,TGTGCCAGCAGGGGACAGAGCTACGAGCAGTACTTC
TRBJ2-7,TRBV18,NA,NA,CASSPLSSYSYEQYF,TGTGCCAGCTCACCGTTGAGTAGCTACTCCTACGAGCAGTACTTC
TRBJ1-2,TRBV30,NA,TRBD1,CAWSAGTGALEGYTF,TGTGCCTGGAGTGCTGGGACAGGGGCCCTAGAAGGCTACACCTTC
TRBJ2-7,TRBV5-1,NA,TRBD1,CASSEGTGPYEQYF,TGCGCCAGCAGCGAGGGGACAGGTCCCTACGAGCAGTACTTC
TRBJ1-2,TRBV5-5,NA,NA,CASSPTGTNYGYTF,TGTGCCAGCAGTCCCACCGGAACTAACTATGGCTACACCTTC
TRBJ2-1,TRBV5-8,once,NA,CASSLAFYNEQFF,TGTGCCAGCAGCTTGGCTTTTTACAATGAGCAGTTCTTC
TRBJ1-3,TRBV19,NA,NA,CASSRVSGNTIYF,TGTGCCAGTTCGAGGGTCTCTGGAAACACCATATATTTT
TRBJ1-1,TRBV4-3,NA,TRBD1,CASSQQWTGGTEAFF,TGCGCCAGCAGCCAACAGTGGACAGGGGGCACTGAAGCTTTCTTT
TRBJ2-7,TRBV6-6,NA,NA,CASSTGYEQYF,TGTGCCAGCAGTACAGGTTACGAGCAGTACTTC